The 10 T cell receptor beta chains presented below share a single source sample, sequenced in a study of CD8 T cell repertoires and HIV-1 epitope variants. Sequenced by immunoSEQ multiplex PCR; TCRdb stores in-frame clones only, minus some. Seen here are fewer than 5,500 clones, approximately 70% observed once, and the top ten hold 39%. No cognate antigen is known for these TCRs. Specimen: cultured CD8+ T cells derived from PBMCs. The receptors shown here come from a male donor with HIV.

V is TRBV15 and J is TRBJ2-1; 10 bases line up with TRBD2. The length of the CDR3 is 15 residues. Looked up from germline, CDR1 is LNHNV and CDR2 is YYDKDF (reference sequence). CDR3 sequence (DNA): TGTTCTTCGGCTAGCGGGGGAACATCCTACAATGAGCAGTTCTTC. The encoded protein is CSSASGGTSYNEQFF.

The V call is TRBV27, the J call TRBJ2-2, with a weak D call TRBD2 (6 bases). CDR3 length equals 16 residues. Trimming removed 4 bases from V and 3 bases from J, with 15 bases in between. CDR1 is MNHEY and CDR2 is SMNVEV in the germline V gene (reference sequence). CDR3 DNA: TGTGCCAGCAGTTCTCAGGGACTGCGGGACACCGGGGAGCTGTTTTTT. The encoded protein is CASSSQGLRDTGELFF.

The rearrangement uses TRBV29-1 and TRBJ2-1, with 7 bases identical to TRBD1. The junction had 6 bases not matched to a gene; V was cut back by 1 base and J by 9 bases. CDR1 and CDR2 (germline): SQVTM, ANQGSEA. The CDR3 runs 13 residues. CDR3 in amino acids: CSVEGTGVSEQFF. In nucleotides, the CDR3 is TGCAGCGTTGAAGGTACAGGGGTTAGTGAGCAGTTCTTC.

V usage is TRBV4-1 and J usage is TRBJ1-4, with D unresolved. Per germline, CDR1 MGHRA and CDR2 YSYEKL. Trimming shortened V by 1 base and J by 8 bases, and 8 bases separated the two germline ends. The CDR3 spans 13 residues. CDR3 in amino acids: CASSQAPWEKLFF. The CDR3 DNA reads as TGCGCCAGCAGCCAAGCCCCGTGGGAAAAACTGTTTTTT.

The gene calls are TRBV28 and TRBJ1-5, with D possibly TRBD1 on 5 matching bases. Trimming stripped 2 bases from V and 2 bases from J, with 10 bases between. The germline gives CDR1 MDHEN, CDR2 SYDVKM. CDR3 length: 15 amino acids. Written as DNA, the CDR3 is TGTGCCAGCAGTTTAGGCGAAGGGGGCAATCAGCCCCAGCATTTT. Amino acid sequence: CASSLGEGGNQPQHF.

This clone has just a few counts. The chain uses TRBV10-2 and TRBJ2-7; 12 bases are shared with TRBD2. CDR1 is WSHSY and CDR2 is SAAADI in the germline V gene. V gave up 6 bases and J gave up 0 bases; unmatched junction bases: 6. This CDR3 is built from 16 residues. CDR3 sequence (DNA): TGCGCCAGCAGGAAACTAGCGGGAGGCCACTCCTACGAGCAGTACTTC. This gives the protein CASRKLAGGHSYEQYF.

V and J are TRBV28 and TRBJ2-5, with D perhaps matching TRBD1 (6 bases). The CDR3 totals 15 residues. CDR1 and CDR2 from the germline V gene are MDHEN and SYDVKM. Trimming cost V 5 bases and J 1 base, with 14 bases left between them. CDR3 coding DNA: TGTGCCAGCAGTCCGAGGACAGAAGTCCAAGAGACCCAGTACTTC. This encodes CASSPRTEVQETQYF.

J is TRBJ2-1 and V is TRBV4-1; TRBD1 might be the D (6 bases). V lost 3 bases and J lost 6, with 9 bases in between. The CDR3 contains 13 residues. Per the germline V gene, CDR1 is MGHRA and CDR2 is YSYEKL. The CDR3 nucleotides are TGCGCCAGCAGCCAGGGGGCTACCAATGAGCAGTTCTTC. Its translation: CASSQGATNEQFF.

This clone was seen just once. The DNA for the CDR3 is TGTGCCAGCAGCTCCCCGACGGGCGGGGGGGCTTCTGGGGAGCTGTTTTTT. As protein: CASSSPTGGGASGELFF. The chain joins TRBV13 to TRBJ2-2, with TRBD2 matching over 9 bases. Looked up from germline, CDR1 is PRHDT and CDR2 is FYEKMQ (reference sequence). This CDR3 comprises 17 residues. After removal of 4 bases from V and 8 bases from J, the junction contained 14 bases not matched to a gene.

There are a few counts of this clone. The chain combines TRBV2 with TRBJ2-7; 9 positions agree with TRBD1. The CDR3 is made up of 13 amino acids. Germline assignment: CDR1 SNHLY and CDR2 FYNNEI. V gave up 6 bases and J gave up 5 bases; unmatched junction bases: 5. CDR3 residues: CASRGQGINEQYF. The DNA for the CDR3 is TGTGCCAGCAGGGGACAGGGTATCAACGAGCAGTACTTC.